These 16 T cell receptor beta chains were all obtained from the same sample, sequenced in a study of T cell changes during pregnancy in multiple sclerosis. Measured with immunoSEQ multiplex PCR; TCRdb has only the in-frame clones, and not every one. Of some 67,000 clones detected, 75% to 95% appear once; the ten largest clones hold roughly 2%. The input for sequencing was peripheral blood, taken in the first trimester of pregnancy. These receptors came from a female donor with multiple sclerosis, enrolled in a pregnancy study.

CDR3 in DNA: TGTGCTAGTGGTTTGGCCTCTCTGACAGGGGGCTTGGGCTATGGCTACACCTTC. It encodes CASGLASLTGGLGYGYTF. The chain couples TRBV12-5 to TRBJ1-2, with 10 bases aligning to TRBD1. V was pared by 1 base and J by 4 bases, with 12 bases of the junction left unmatched. The CDR3 runs 18 residues. Germline lookup yields CDR1 LGHNT and CDR2 FRNRAP.

The rearrangement joins TRBV2 to TRBJ2-5; the match to TRBD1 covers 8 bases. Germline V gene sequence: CDR1 SNHLY, CDR2 FYNNEI. V lost 9 bases, J lost 3 bases, and 6 bases stayed unmatched. This CDR3 has 13 residues. Written as DNA, the CDR3 is TGTGCCAGGGAGAAGACAGGGGAAGAGACCCAGTACTTC. Translating gives CAREKTGEETQYF. The variable domain in full, completed from reference TRBV2 and TRBJ2-5, reads EPEVTQTPSHQVTQMGQEVILRCVPISNHLYFYWYRQILGQKVEFLVSFYNNEISEKSEIFDDQFSVERPDGSNFTLKIRSTKLEDSAMYFCAREKTGEETQYFGPGTRLLVL.

The chain has TRBV7-2 and TRBJ2-1, with D perhaps matching TRBD2 (5 bases). CDR3 length: 11 residues. V lost 8 bases, J lost 8 bases, and 10 bases lay in between. Germline-derived CDR1 and CDR2 are SGHTA and FQGNSA. The CDR3 DNA reads TGTGCCAGCGGGCTAGCAGATGAGCAGTTCTTC. Translating gives CASGLADEQFF.

This clone was observed once. V usage is TRBV29-1 and J usage is TRBJ2-1; 7 bases agree with TRBD1. Germline V gene lookup returns CDR1 SQVTM and CDR2 ANQGSEA. V lost 1 base to trimming and J lost 0 bases; unmatched junction nucleotides: 9. CDR3 length equals 17 residues. As DNA, the CDR3 is TGCAGCGTTGAAGGGGGTACAGGGGCCAGCTCCTACAATGAGCAGTTCTTC. This translates into CSVEGGTGASSYNEQFF.

The chain carries TRBV4-1 and TRBJ1-2, with D unclear. Germline-derived CDR1 and CDR2 are MGHRA and YSYEKL. V was shortened by 6 bases and J by 4 bases, with 15 bases between the two germline ends. The CDR3 covers 14 residues. The CDR3 DNA reads TGCGCCAGCAGTCCACCAGAGGGAAGCTATGGCTACACCTTC. It codes for CASSPPEGSYGYTF.

This chain uses TRBV19 with TRBJ2-2; 16 bases fit TRBD2. This CDR3 is built from 19 residues. V lost 5 bases, J lost 4 bases, and 10 bases stayed unmatched. Germline V CDR1 and CDR2: LNHDA, SQIVND (reference sequence). The CDR3, as DNA: TGTGCCAGTAGTGCACCGGGACTAGCGGGAGGGCCTGGCACCGGGGAGCTGTTTTTT. Translation: CASSAPGLAGGPGTGELFF. Full variable domain (remainder filled in from reference TRBV19 and TRBJ2-2): DGGITQSPKYLFRKEGQNVTLSCEQNLNHDAMYWYRQDPGQGLRLIYYSQIVNDFQKGDIAEGYSVSREKKESFPLTVTSAQKNPTAFYLCASSAPGLAGGPGTGELFFGEGSRLTVL.

J is TRBJ2-7 and V is TRBV5-6; 7 bases line up with TRBD1. The CDR3 consists of 13 residues. CDR1 is SGHDT, CDR2 YYEEEE, per germline. The V gene end was trimmed by 4 bases and the J gene end by 7 bases; junction bases not matched to a gene: 8. The CDR3 DNA is TGTGCCAGCAGCCCCGAGGTGGGACAGGAGCAGTACTTC. As protein: CASSPEVGQEQYF.

The chain has TRBV5-6 and TRBJ1-1; TRBD1 agrees at 7 bases. CDR1 SGHDT and CDR2 YYEEEE come from the germline V gene. This CDR3 spans 15 amino acids. The V segment lost 4 bases and the J segment 4 bases; nucleotides outside the gene matches: 10. The CDR3 DNA follows: TGTGCCAGCAGCCCGCAAACAGGGGTCGGCACTGAAGCTTTCTTT. This codes for CASSPQTGVGTEAFF.

This chain connects TRBV18 to TRBJ1-2, with D tentatively TRBD1 (5 bases). The length of the CDR3 is 14 residues. The V gene's germline CDR1 is KGHSH and CDR2 LQKENI. V was cut by 0 bases and J by 3 bases, with 8 bases left in between. CDR3 residues: CASSPPDTYYGYTF. Here the CDR3 DNA reads TGTGCCAGCTCACCACCGGACACCTACTATGGCTACACCTTC.

The chain recombines TRBV13 with TRBJ1-1; 10 nucleotides line up with TRBD1. The CDR3 is 15 residues long. After removal of 5 bases from V and 5 bases from J, the junction contained 8 bases not matched to a gene. Germline V CDR1 and CDR2: PRHDT, FYEKMQ (reference sequence). The CDR3 nucleotides read TGTGCCAGCAGCCCACCTTGGGACAGGGGAACTGAAGCTTTCTTT. Translated: CASSPPWDRGTEAFF. Based on the CDR3 plus reference TRBV13 and TRBJ1-1, the full variable domain is AAGVIQSPRHLIKEKRETATLKCYPIPRHDTVYWYQQGPGQDPQFLISFYEKMQSDKGSIPDRFSAQQFSDYHSELNMSSLELGDSALYFCASSPPWDRGTEAFFGQGTRLTVV.

This chain connects TRBV6-5 to TRBJ1-3; no clear D gene. Trimming took 6 bases from V and 0 from J, leaving 12 bases between them. The V gene's germline CDR1 is MNHEY and CDR2 SVGAGI. The CDR3 contains 15 residues. CDR3 region: CASSNPRNSGNTIYF. CDR3 nucleotides: TGTGCCAGCAGCAACCCGCGGAACTCTGGAAACACCATATATTTT.

The table lists this clone with a few counts. The chain combines TRBV19 with TRBJ2-1; 10 nucleotides agree with TRBD2. Germline values: CDR1 LNHDA, CDR2 SQIVND (reference sequence). The CDR3 consists of 16 residues. V shed 6 bases and J 8 bases; nucleotides not matched to a gene: 13. The CDR3 DNA is TGTGCCAGTAGGGCGAACCCTAGCGGGAGAACCGATGAGCAGTTCTTC. Translating gives CASRANPSGRTDEQFF.

V usage is TRBV11-1 and J usage is TRBJ2-7; the match to TRBD1 covers 8 bases. With V trimmed by 3 bases and J by 0 bases, 1 base remained unmatched. Germline CDR1 and CDR2: SGHAT and FQDESV (reference sequence). The CDR3 is made up of 14 amino acids. CDR3 residues: CASSFGTGSYEQYF. The CDR3 bases are TGTGCCAGCAGCTTCGGGACAGGCTCCTACGAGCAGTACTTC.

The CDR3 sequence: CASKGATNEKLFF. CDR3 bases: TGTGCCAGCAAAGGGGCAACTAATGAAAAACTGTTTTTT. The genes are TRBV5-4 and TRBJ1-4; TRBD1 is a possible D gene (5 bases). The V and J ends lost 6 bases and 0 bases respectively, with 6 bases between them. The germline V gene has CDR1 SGHNT and CDR2 YYREEE (reference sequence). The CDR3 contains 13 residues.

The chain links TRBV29-1 to TRBJ1-2; weak D call: TRBD1 (5 bases). V lost 3 bases and J lost 4, with 12 bases in between. The CDR3 consists of 13 residues. The germline V gene has CDR1 SQVTM and CDR2 ANQGSEA. The CDR3: CSVEMTVFYGYTF. In DNA, the CDR3 is TGCAGCGTTGAGATGACAGTTTTCTATGGCTACACCTTC.

V and J are TRBV9 and TRBJ1-5; tentatively, D is TRBD1 (6 bases). Germline V gene data show CDR1 as SGDLS and CDR2 as YYNGEE. The CDR3 is 15 amino acids. With 1 base removed from V and 8 bases from J, the gap between germline ends came to 16 bases. The CDR3 is CASSVSGGLREPQHF. The CDR3, as DNA: TGTGCCAGCAGCGTATCGGGGGGGCTCCGGGAGCCCCAGCATTTT.